The 27 T cell receptor beta chains below all came from one sample that was sequenced in a study of blood T cell repertoires in COVID-19 (dated by TCRdb to about 2020). Library preparation employed the immunoSEQ multiplex PCR assay. TCRdb re-hosts the immuneACCESS table, in-frame sequences only. Its copies lack some clones; in the studies checked, an unresolved V gene accounts for under half of them, and the cause for the rest is not known. The sample table holds some 140,000 clones, of which roughly four fifths were seen once. More than 10% of the sample lies in the top ten. Sequencing was carried out using peripheral blood. The source of these receptors is a human donor in a cohort sampled during active COVID-19.

This clone was observed a single time. The V call is TRBV2, the J call TRBJ2-7, with 10 bases that match TRBD1. CDR3 length equals 13 residues. The V gene's germline CDR1 is SNHLY and CDR2 FYNNEI. Trimming cost V 7 bases and J 5 bases; bases outside gene matches: 5. In DNA, the CDR3 is TGTGCCAGCAATCGGGACAGGGGAAACGAGCAGTACTTC. It encodes CASNRDRGNEQYF.

The genes are TRBV19 and TRBJ2-7; TRBD1 aligns across 7 bases. Germline-derived CDR1 and CDR2 are LNHDA and SQIVND (reference sequence). The CDR3 is 15 amino acids. The V gene end was trimmed by 1 base and the J gene end by 2 bases; junction bases not matched to a gene: 5. The CDR3, as DNA: TGTGCCAGTAGTATAGCCGGGACAGAAGCCTACGAGCAGTACTTC. This translates into CASSIAGTEAYEQYF.

This chain joins TRBV5-1 and TRBJ1-2; 7 bases align to TRBD1. The CDR3 length is 14 residues. V lost 4 bases, J lost 5 bases, and 8 bases stayed unmatched. Germline V gene sequence: CDR1 SGHRS, CDR2 YFSETQ. CDR3 amino acids: CASSPGGGLYGYTF. The CDR3 bases are TGCGCCAGCAGCCCAGGGGGAGGTTTGTATGGCTACACCTTC.

The chain combines TRBV5-1 with TRBJ2-3, with D possibly being TRBD1 (6 bases). CDR3 size: 15 residues. Germline loops: CDR1 SGHRS, CDR2 YFSETQ. Trimming took 2 bases from V and 2 from J, leaving 12 bases between them. The CDR3 sequence: CASSFGDRNTDTQYF. The CDR3, as DNA: TGCGCCAGCAGCTTCGGCGACAGGAACACAGATACGCAGTATTTT. Supplemented by reference TRBV5-1 and TRBJ2-3, the full variable domain reads KAGVTQTPRYLIKTRGQQVTLSCSPISGHRSVSWYQQTPGQGLQFLFEYFSETQRNKGNFPGRFSGRQFSNSRSEMNVSTLELGDSALYLCASSFGDRNTDTQYFGPGTRLTVL.

The J gene is TRBJ1-5, the V gene TRBV4-1, with 7 positions matching TRBD1. The CDR3 has 17 residues. Germline V gene lookup returns CDR1 MGHRA and CDR2 YSYEKL. V dropped 5 bases and J dropped 3; count of bases not matched to a gene: 13. CDR3 sequence: CASSSLASQGSNQPQHF. DNA for the CDR3: TGCGCCAGCAGCTCCCTTGCTTCACAGGGGTCCAATCAGCCCCAGCATTTT.

V is TRBV28 and J is TRBJ1-2; 7 bases are a match to TRBD1. The CDR3 length is 13 residues. The ends lost 2 bases at V and 8 bases at J; junction bases unmatched: 5. In germline, CDR1 is MDHEN, CDR2 SYDVKM. The CDR3 protein is CASSLGTEVGYTF. In DNA, the CDR3 is TGTGCCAGCAGTTTAGGGACAGAGGTAGGCTACACCTTC.

This clone was seen more than once but under ten times. The rearrangement uses TRBV19 and TRBJ1-3; no clear D. The CDR3 is 15 residues long. V was clipped by 4 bases and J by 2 bases, with 12 bases between them. The V gene's germline CDR1 is LNHDA and CDR2 SQIVND (reference sequence). CDR3 region: CASSTVRFAGNTIYF. The CDR3 nucleotides are TGTGCCAGTAGTACGGTGAGATTCGCTGGAAACACCATATATTTT.

The chain couples TRBV6-5 to TRBJ1-1, with 8 positions matching TRBD1. V gave up 4 bases and J gave up 5 bases; unmatched junction bases: 6. The CDR3 runs to 14 residues. Looked up from germline, CDR1 is MNHEY and CDR2 is SVGAGI. CDR3 DNA sequence: TGTGCCAGCAGTTCCGGACAGGGAGGAACTGAAGCTTTCTTT. This sequence encodes CASSSGQGGTEAFF.

The chain carries TRBV12-3 or TRBV12-4 and TRBJ2-7; D ambiguous. The V gene lost 3 bases and the J gene lost 0 bases, with 6 bases spanning the gap. The CDR3 contains 13 residues. The CDR3 here is CASSFQNSYEQYF. The CDR3 nucleotides are TGTGCCAGCAGTTTTCAGAACTCCTACGAGCAGTACTTC.

This clone was seen only a few times. This sequence joins TRBV5-5 and TRBJ2-4; TRBD2 aligns across 7 bases. This CDR3 has 16 residues. Germline trimming cut 3 bases from V and 0 bases from J; bases unmatched to any gene: 6. Germline values: CDR1 SGHKS, CDR2 YYEKEE (reference sequence). In DNA, the CDR3 is TGTGCCAGCAGCTCCTTGGGGGGGATAGCCAAAAACATTCAGTACTTC. Its protein is CASSSLGGIAKNIQYF.

The chain is built from TRBV7-9 and TRBJ2-2, with D hard to call. This CDR3 has 14 residues. V shed 1 base and J shed 6 bases, with 9 bases lying between them. Germline V gene lookup returns CDR1 SEHNR and CDR2 FQNEAQ (reference sequence). CDR3 loop: CASSLGTIPGELFF. Written as DNA, the CDR3 is TGTGCCAGCAGCTTAGGAACAATTCCCGGGGAGCTGTTTTTT.

The CDR3 loop reads CASSFSMTGLYEQYF. The CDR3 nucleotides are TGTGCCAGCAGCTTTTCTATGACAGGGTTGTACGAGCAGTACTTC. This sequence joins TRBV5-4 and TRBJ2-7; 7 positions match TRBD1. The germline gives CDR1 SGHNT, CDR2 YYREEE (reference sequence). V was pared by 2 bases and J by 4 bases, with 9 bases of the junction left unmatched. This CDR3 is built from 15 residues.

This chain connects TRBV24-1 to TRBJ2-2; D uncertain. Trimming removed 5 bases at V and 12 bases at J, with 9 bases between. From germline, CDR1 is KGHDR and CDR2 SFDVKD. The length of the CDR3 is 11 residues. CDR3: CATSGSGQLFF. CDR3 bases: TGTGCCACCAGTGGTAGTGGGCAGCTGTTTTTT.

The chain carries TRBV6-5 and TRBJ1-4; D perhaps matches TRBD1 (5 bases). Deletions cut 5 bases from V and 8 bases from J, with 12 bases between. Germline CDR1 and CDR2: MNHEY and SVGAGI. This CDR3 contains 13 residues. CDR3 sequence reads: CASSPFDREKLFF. The CDR3 DNA reads TGTGCCAGCAGTCCATTCGACAGAGAAAAACTGTTTTTT.

CDR3 sequence reads: CASSSSSGYGYTF. CDR3 nucleotide sequence: TGCGCCAGCAGCTCATCCTCGGGCTATGGCTACACCTTC. The gene calls are TRBV5-1 and TRBJ1-2; D gene ambiguous. Germline-derived CDR1 and CDR2 are SGHRS and YFSETQ. The CDR3 totals 13 residues. The V and J ends lost 3 bases and 4 bases respectively, with 10 bases between them. The variable domain in full, with the rest retrieved from reference TRBV5-1 and TRBJ1-2, is KAGVTQTPRYLIKTRGQQVTLSCSPISGHRSVSWYQQTPGQGLQFLFEYFSETQRNKGNFPGRFSGRQFSNSRSEMNVSTLELGDSALYLCASSSSSGYGYTFGSGTRLTVV.

This chain connects TRBV9 to TRBJ2-3, with 12 bases aligning to TRBD1. V shed 4 bases, J shed 5 bases, and the junction held 8 bases outside the gene matches. The CDR3 is 16 residues long. The germline CDR1 and CDR2 sequences are SGDLS and YYNGEE. The CDR3, as DNA: TGTGCCAGCAGCTCCAGCCGGGACAGGGGGCGAGATACGCAGTATTTT. It is translated as CASSSSRDRGRDTQYF.

This chain connects TRBV5-1 to TRBJ1-2; 8 bases agree with TRBD1. Trimming cost V 4 bases and J 6 bases; bases outside gene matches: 5. There are 13 residues in the CDR3. Germline V gene sequence: CDR1 SGHRS, CDR2 YFSETQ. The CDR3 sequence: CASSEGQGDGYTF. The CDR3 bases are TGCGCCAGCAGCGAAGGACAGGGAGATGGCTACACCTTC.

The chain employs TRBV29-1 and TRBJ1-1; tentative D call: TRBD1 (6 bases). This CDR3 has 12 amino acids. Trimming removed 5 bases from V and 4 bases from J, with 11 bases in between. CDR1 SQVTM and CDR2 ANQGSEA come from the germline V gene. CDR3 in DNA: TGCAGCGTTTACAGGGTCCCCACTGAAGCTTTCTTT. Translating gives CSVYRVPTEAFF.

The sample holds a few counts of this clone. CDR3 loop: CASSFIGAGSPISQPQHF. CDR3 coding DNA: TGTGCCAGCAGCTTTATTGGAGCGGGATCTCCTATCAGTCAGCCCCAGCATTTT. The chain links TRBV7-3 to TRBJ1-5; D is uncertain. This CDR3 region has 18 residues. The ends were cut back, 3 bases at V and 6 bases at J, with 24 bases in the middle. Germline assignment: CDR1 SGHTA and CDR2 FQGTGA.

This chain links TRBV19 with TRBJ2-7; weak D call: TRBD2 (5 bases). V lost 5 bases and J lost 6, with 14 bases in between. The germline V gene has CDR1 LNHDA and CDR2 SQIVND (reference sequence). This CDR3 comprises 13 residues. CDR3 in amino acids: CASSWGDPVEQYF. The CDR3 DNA follows: TGTGCCAGTAGTTGGGGAGACCCGGTCGAGCAGTACTTC.

This chain uses TRBV5-8 with TRBJ1-3; D is undetermined. V shed 6 bases and J shed 1 base, with 14 bases lying between them. From germline, CDR1 is SGHTS and CDR2 YDEGEE. The CDR3 has 15 residues. The CDR3 sequence: CASTRPGLSGNTIYF. The CDR3 DNA sequence: TGTGCCAGCACCAGGCCTGGGCTATCTGGAAACACCATATATTTT.

V and J are TRBV5-6 and TRBJ1-2, with D possibly TRBD1 on 6 matching bases. The CDR3 covers 14 residues. Trimming removed 1 base from V and 1 base from J, with 8 bases in between. Germline loops: CDR1 SGHDT, CDR2 YYEEEE. The CDR3 spells CASSLSGVNYGYTF. In DNA, the CDR3 is TGTGCCAGCAGCTTGTCAGGGGTTAACTATGGCTACACCTTC.

The chain combines TRBV5-4 with TRBJ2-3, with 9 nucleotides matching TRBD2. CDR3 length: 16 amino acids. The germline gives CDR1 SGHNT, CDR2 YYREEE (reference sequence). The V gene end was trimmed by 4 bases and the J gene end by 6 bases; junction bases not matched to a gene: 12. In DNA, the CDR3 is TGTGCCAGCAGCCCCAGCGGGACTAGCCCCTTGGATACGCAGTATTTT. This sequence encodes CASSPSGTSPLDTQYF.

The rearrangement uses TRBV6-1 and TRBJ1-2; the D is unclear. Between the trimmed V and J ends, which lost 3 bases and 2 bases, there was a span of 7 bases. This CDR3 region has 13 residues. Germline CDR1 and CDR2: MNHNS and SASEGT. The CDR3 here is CASSETRNYGYTF. CDR3 nucleotides: TGTGCCAGCAGTGAGACACGGAACTATGGCTACACCTTC.

This clone was detected only a few times. The chain uses TRBV10-3 and TRBJ2-6, with D unresolved. Germline V gene sequence: CDR1 ENHRY, CDR2 SYGVKD. The CDR3 is 15 amino acids. Trimming took 3 bases from V and 4 from J, leaving 10 bases between them. The CDR3 nucleotides read TGTGCCATCAGTGACCAGAATGGCGGGGCCAACGTCCTGACTTTC. Encoded protein: CAISDQNGGANVLTF.

V is TRBV15 and J is TRBJ2-4, with D possibly TRBD1 on 5 matching bases. The length of the CDR3 is 17 residues. V shed 1 base and J shed 0 bases, with 13 bases lying between them. From germline, CDR1 is LNHNV and CDR2 YYDKDF (reference sequence). In nucleotides, the CDR3 is TGTGCCACCAGCAGAGTCGTGGGGCGGCTAGCCAAAAACATTCAGTACTTC. Amino acids: CATSRVVGRLAKNIQYF.

In this sample, this clone turned up once. This chain joins TRBV3-1 (or the pseudogene TRBV3-2) and TRBJ1-6; D call uncertain. Germline loops: CDR1 LGHDT, CDR2 YNNKEL (reference sequence). The germline V and J ends were trimmed by 4 bases and 5 bases, with 12 bases remaining between them. The CDR3 covers 15 residues. In nucleotides, the CDR3 is TGTGCCAGCAGCCCCGGCGGGCATAATAATTCACCCCTCCACTTT. Amino acid sequence: CASSPGGHNNSPLHF.